The 28 T cell receptor beta chains below were found in one sample sequenced in a study of cytomegalovirus exposure and HLA in healthy donors. Using immunoSEQ multiplex PCR, the repertoire was profiled, and TCRdb retains in-frame clones only, with some absent. The sample has 70,000 to 90,000 clones; approximately 86% are singletons. Sequencing was performed on PBMCs. These receptors originate from a man aged 25 to 40 in good health and CMV-seronegative.

The rearrangement joins TRBV7-7 to TRBJ2-3; D unresolved. The germline V gene encodes CDR1 SSHAT and CDR2 FNYEAQ (reference sequence). The CDR3 spans 15 residues. With 2 bases removed from V and 4 bases from J, the gap between germline ends came to 13 bases. The chain's CDR3 is CASSLRPGYSDTQYF. CDR3 coding DNA: TGTGCCAGCAGCTTACGGCCAGGATATTCAGATACGCAGTATTTT.

The chain employs TRBV7-9 and TRBJ2-6, with 8 bases identical to TRBD1. The junction had 8 bases not matched to a gene; V was cut back by 1 base and J by 0 bases. The germline gives CDR1 SEHNR, CDR2 FQNEAQ (reference sequence). The CDR3 is 19 amino acids. The CDR3 region has the DNA TGTGCCAGCAGCTTAGGGCCGGGACAGGAAAACTCTGGGGCCAACGTCCTGACTTTC. Translating gives CASSLGPGQENSGANVLTF.

V usage is TRBV21-1 and J usage is TRBJ2-7; no DNA check was done on the table's D call, TRBD2. TRBV21-1 is an annotated pseudogene. The CDR3 runs to 14 residues. The CDR3 is CATLGRGKASEQYF. As DNA, the CDR3 is TGTGCCACCCTAGGTCGGGGTAAAGCTAGCGAGCAGTACTTC.

This sequence joins TRBV4-1 and TRBJ2-7; a weak D match, TRBD2 (6 bases). V lost 2 bases, J lost 3 bases, and 20 bases lay in between. This CDR3 is built from 17 residues. The V gene's germline CDR1 is MGHRA and CDR2 YSYEKL. CDR3 sequence (DNA): TGCGCCAGCAGCCAACGGCGAAAGGGACTTTCAGACTACGAGCAGTACTTC. This encodes CASSQRRKGLSDYEQYF.

The V call is TRBV4-3, the J call TRBJ1-4; D is unresolved. V was clipped by 0 bases and J by 4 bases, with 12 bases between them. This CDR3 spans 16 amino acids. Germline CDR1 reads LGHNA; CDR2 reads YSLEER. CDR3 sequence reads: CASSQDSQYHNEKLFF. The CDR3 DNA reads TGCGCCAGCAGCCAAGACTCCCAGTACCATAATGAAAAACTGTTTTTT.

V is TRBV6-1 and J is TRBJ1-3; D is perhaps TRBD1 (6 bases). The CDR3 runs 15 residues. V lost 6 bases and J 0 bases, leaving 12 bases between the germline ends. Germline CDR1 reads MNHNS; CDR2 reads SASEGT. CDR3 DNA: TGTGCCAGCAGCGAACAGGGCTACTCTGGAAACACCATATATTTT. Translated, it gives CASSEQGYSGNTIYF.

The chain combines TRBV5-5 with TRBJ2-7, with 7 bases identical to TRBD1. CDR3 size: 12 residues. Germline V gene lookup returns CDR1 SGHKS and CDR2 YYEKEE (reference sequence). V shed 5 bases and J 6 bases; nucleotides not matched to a gene: 5. The CDR3: CASRKTGIEQYF. CDR3 bases: TGTGCCAGCAGAAAGACAGGGATCGAGCAGTACTTC.

The J gene is TRBJ1-4, the V gene TRBV7-6, with D perhaps TRBD1 (5 bases). The germline V gene encodes CDR1 SGHVS and CDR2 FNYEAQ. The length of the CDR3 is 18 residues. With 4 bases removed from V and 3 bases from J, the gap between germline ends came to 21 bases. The DNA for the CDR3 is TGTGCCAGCAGCTCCTACCCCCAGGGTGGAAAGGCTAATGAAAAACTGTTTTTT. Its translation is CASSSYPQGGKANEKLFF.

V is TRBV7-9 and J is TRBJ1-2, with TRBD1 matching 9 bases. The V gene's germline CDR1 is SEHNR and CDR2 FQNEAQ (reference sequence). Trimming removed 5 bases from V and 0 bases from J; junction bases left unmatched: 7. There are 16 residues in the CDR3. The CDR3 bases are TGTGCCAGCAGCGTAGGAGGGGACAGGGCTAACTATGGCTACACCTTC. This gives the protein CASSVGGDRANYGYTF.

J is TRBJ2-5 and V is TRBV5-4; D remains unclear. The CDR3 is 16 amino acids. In germline, CDR1 is SGHNT, CDR2 YYREEE (reference sequence). V was clipped by 4 bases and J by 2 bases, with 18 bases between them. CDR3 region: CASSAPSRSKQETQYF. Written as DNA, the CDR3 is TGTGCCAGCAGCGCCCCCTCGCGGAGCAAACAAGAGACCCAGTACTTC. The full variable domain, completed using reference TRBV5-4 and TRBJ2-5, is ETGVTQSPTHLIKTRGQQVTLRCSSQSGHNTVSWYQQALGQGPQFIFQYYREEENGRGNFPPRFSGLQFPNYSSELNVNALELDDSALYLCASSAPSRSKQETQYFGPGTRLLVL.

This clone has more than one count but fewer than ten. The rearrangement links TRBV6-5 to TRBJ2-1; 7 bases agree with TRBD1. The CDR3 length is 14 residues. Germline CDR1 is MNHEY and CDR2 is SVGAGI. The junction had 12 bases not matched to a gene; V was cut back by 10 bases and J by 6 bases. Here the CDR3 DNA reads TGTGCCACCACCAAAGGGGGCTTTGGCAATGAGCAGTTCTTC. Protein product: CATTKGGFGNEQFF.

In its sample, this clone was seen many times. The chain combines TRBV6-5 with TRBJ2-1; a possible D gene is TRBD1 (5 bases). This CDR3 comprises 15 residues. Germline lookup yields CDR1 MNHEY and CDR2 SVGAGI. V was pared by 10 bases and J by 7 bases, with 23 bases between. In nucleotides, the CDR3 is TGTGCCACCGTTCTAGGGGCAGGGATGGGGAATGAGCAGTTCTTC. Protein sequence: CATVLGAGMGNEQFF.

This clone showed up just once. V is TRBV9 and J is TRBJ2-3, with TRBD1 as a possible D gene (5 bases). The CDR3 sequence is 15 residues long. Germline V lookup: CDR1 SGDLS, CDR2 YYNGEE. Trimming pared 4 bases from V and 1 base from J, leaving 13 bases between. The CDR3 DNA follows: TGTGCCAGCAGCACCAGTTTACAGGGCACAGATACGCAGTATTTT. Its protein is CASSTSLQGTDTQYF.

The rearrangement uses TRBV2 and TRBJ1-2, with TRBD1 as a possible D gene (5 bases). V gave up 3 bases and J gave up 8 bases, with 16 bases separating them. Looked up from germline, CDR1 is SNHLY and CDR2 is FYNNEI. The CDR3 totals 14 residues. Here the CDR3 reads CASSEIGHQSGYTF. The CDR3 nucleotides read TGTGCCAGCAGTGAGATAGGACACCAGTCGGGCTACACCTTC.

This clone was seen only once. V usage is TRBV7-2 and J usage is TRBJ1-2; TRBD1 is a possible D gene (6 bases). Trimming took 2 bases from V and 2 from J, leaving 9 bases between them. Germline CDR1 reads SGHTA; CDR2 reads FQGNSA. This CDR3 comprises 14 residues. DNA for the CDR3: TGTGCCAGCAGCTTAAATACAGGGAACTATGGCTACACCTTC. It is translated as CASSLNTGNYGYTF.

CDR3 region: CASSRGGGGPYEQYF. The CDR3 coding sequence is TGTGCCAGCAGCCGAGGGGGGGGCGGGCCCTACGAGCAGTACTTC. The V and J genes are TRBV5-5 and TRBJ2-7; the D gene is possibly TRBD2 (7 bases). This CDR3 has 15 residues. Between the trimmed V and J ends, which lost 4 bases and 2 bases, there was a span of 16 bases. CDR1 and CDR2 (germline): SGHKS, YYEKEE (reference sequence).

The chain is built from TRBV29-1 and TRBJ2-1, with 9 bases fitting TRBD1. Germline-derived CDR1 and CDR2 are SQVTM and ANQGSEA. This CDR3 region has 15 residues. V shed 6 bases, J shed 5 bases, and the junction held 11 bases outside the gene matches. The CDR3 DNA follows: TGCAGCGTCAATGCAGTCGGACAGGGGCACAATGAGCAGTTCTTC. Its translation: CSVNAVGQGHNEQFF.

V is TRBV9 and J is TRBJ1-2, with 9 bases lining up with TRBD1. The CDR3 extends over 16 amino acids. Germline CDR1 SGDLS, CDR2 YYNGEE. J was trimmed by 5 bases and V by 4 bases; bases with no gene match: 12. CDR3 in amino acids: CASSSLTGGARYGYTF. The CDR3 DNA is TGTGCCAGCAGCTCGCTAACAGGGGGCGCGAGGTATGGCTACACCTTC.

The genes are TRBV7-6 and TRBJ2-3, with 7 positions matching TRBD2. The germline gives CDR1 SGHVS, CDR2 FNYEAQ. This CDR3 comprises 15 residues. The trim removed 4 bases at V and 4 bases at J, leaving 8 bases unmatched. CDR3 sequence: CASSSYAGAADTQYF. Here the CDR3 DNA reads TGTGCCAGCAGCTCATATGCGGGAGCTGCAGATACGCAGTATTTT. Filled out from reference TRBV7-6 and TRBJ2-3, the complete variable domain reads GAGVSQSPRYKVTKRGQDVALRCDPISGHVSLYWYRQALGQGPEFLTYFNYEAQQDKSGLPNDRFSAERPEGSISTLTIQRTEQRDSAMYRCASSSYAGAADTQYFGPGTRLTVL.

This clone was seen a few times. The chain uses TRBV2 and TRBJ2-7; D remains unclear. V was shortened by 3 bases and J by 7 bases, with 13 bases between the two germline ends. The CDR3 length is 13 residues. In germline, CDR1 is SNHLY, CDR2 FYNNEI. In DNA form, the CDR3 reads TGTGCCAGCAGTGAGTTGGGCTCGTCTGAGCAGTACGTC. This translates into CASSELGSSEQYV.

This sequence joins TRBV7-2 and TRBJ2-5; 7 bases agree with TRBD2. The CDR3 has 14 residues. Per germline, CDR1 SGHTA and CDR2 FQGNSA. The ends lost 5 bases at V and 9 bases at J; junction bases unmatched: 12. Here the CDR3 reads CASSGGGPHVSQYF. The CDR3 nucleotides read TGTGCCAGCAGCGGCGGGGGACCCCATGTGTCCCAGTACTTC.

The rearrangement links TRBV18 to TRBJ2-7; 8 positions agree with TRBD1. This CDR3 has 13 amino acids. The germline V gene encodes CDR1 KGHSH and CDR2 LQKENI. The J segment lost 5 bases and the V segment lost 5 bases, leaving 5 bases of the junction unmatched. CDR3 loop: CASSVQGGDEQYF. The DNA for the CDR3 is TGTGCCAGCTCAGTACAGGGGGGAGACGAGCAGTACTTC.

This clone turned up a few times. The J gene is TRBJ1-1, the V gene TRBV2; D is uncertain. The germline V and J ends were trimmed by 3 bases and 8 bases, with 7 bases remaining between them. The germline V gene encodes CDR1 SNHLY and CDR2 FYNNEI. CDR3 length: 11 residues. The CDR3 sequence: CASSDGLEAFF. CDR3 DNA: TGTGCCAGCAGTGATGGACTGGAAGCTTTCTTT.

V usage is TRBV27 and J usage is TRBJ2-6; 8 nucleotides match TRBD2. The CDR3 extends over 15 amino acids. Germline CDR1 reads MNHEY; CDR2 reads SMNVEV (reference sequence). With V trimmed by 8 bases and J by 2 bases, 5 bases remained unmatched. The CDR3, as DNA: TGTGCCAGCCGTCCGGGGGGGGCTGGGGCCAACGTCCTGACTTTC. It yields the protein CASRPGGAGANVLTF.

The table lists this clone with a few counts. This chain joins TRBV18 and TRBJ1-3; D gene uncertain. V was pared by 5 bases and J by 0 bases, with 14 bases between. The CDR3 totals 16 residues. CDR1 and CDR2 from the germline V gene are KGHSH and LQKENI. The CDR3 DNA reads TGTGCCAGCTCATTCGCCACAGCCCGCTCTGGAAACACCATATATTTT. It specifies CASSFATARSGNTIYF.

This chain joins TRBV27 and TRBJ2-5, with TRBD1 as a possible D gene (7 bases). CDR1 and CDR2 from the germline V gene are MNHEY and SMNVEV (reference sequence). V was cut by 2 bases and J by 5 bases, with 15 bases left in between. CDR3 length: 15 amino acids. DNA of the CDR3: TGTGCCAGCAGTTTAGTGTCCAGGGGGGTGGAGACCCAGTACTTC. This translates into CASSLVSRGVETQYF.

The gene calls are TRBV28 and TRBJ1-1, with D unresolved. CDR3 size: 12 residues. Germline V gene lookup returns CDR1 MDHEN and CDR2 SYDVKM. The V and J ends lost 6 bases and 4 bases respectively, with 9 bases between them. This chain's CDR3 is CASSQEGTEAFF. For the CDR3, the DNA is TGTGCCAGCAGCCAAGAGGGCACTGAAGCTTTCTTT. Using reference TRBV28 and TRBJ1-1 for the parts outside the CDR3, the full variable domain is DVKVTQSSRYLVKRTGEKVFLECVQDMDHENMFWYRQDPGLGLRLIYFSYDVKMKEKGDIPEGYSVSREKKERFSLILESASTNQTSMYLCASSQEGTEAFFGQGTRLTVV.

The chain uses TRBV27 and TRBJ2-1, with 8 bases aligning to TRBD1. J gave up 3 bases and V 6 bases, and 7 bases lay outside the gene matches. This CDR3 contains 15 residues. Germline CDR1 reads MNHEY; CDR2 reads SMNVEV (reference sequence). CDR3 in amino acids: CASSPGQVIYNEQFF. CDR3 sequence (DNA): TGTGCCAGCAGCCCGGGACAGGTTATCTACAATGAGCAGTTCTTC.